This paragraph covers one T cell receptor beta chain sequence. The entry originates in a study of blood T cell repertoires in COVID-19. Study overall: PBMCs, B-cell-depleted T cells, or T cells provided the cDNA or gDNA that made up the material.

CDR1 and CDR2 (germline): SGHAT, FQNNGV. The junction had 7 bases not matched to a gene; V was cut back by 3 bases and J by 7 bases. The CDR3 loop spans 15 amino acids. The table came from immunoSEQ multiplex PCR; TCRdb's copy has only in-frame clones and leaves some out. Altogether about 100,000 clones are present, around nine tenths being singletons, with the ten largest covering around 5.7%. Source material: peripheral blood. The receptor's source is a man in his sixties or seventies with acute or convalescent COVID-19. The chain uses TRBV11-2 and TRBJ2-2; 8 bases are shared with TRBD1. CDR3 protein: CASSFTQGAIGELFF. The CDR3 region has the DNA TGTGCCAGCAGCTTTACGCAGGGGGCGATCGGGGAGCTGTTTTTT.